This T cell receptor beta chain was captured by sequencing in a study of T cells in Graves' hyperthyroidism and ophthalmopathy. The CDR3 regions of TCR beta were amplified from RNA transcripts. RT-PCR in the first round (using the HTBI primer set) targeted the TCR CDR3. TCRdb ran MiXCR on the multiplex PCR reads and lists one entry per CDR3 protein. The data show fewer than 550,000 distinct CDR3 sequences, approximately 14% seen once. V lost 1 base and J lost 4; bases outside the gene matches: 14. CDR3 size: 21 residues. Germline V lookup: CDR1 SGHVS, CDR2 FQNEAQ. This chain joins TRBV7-8 and TRBJ2-2; 14 positions match TRBD2. This receptor was identified in a woman aged 18-29 years with Graves' hyperthyroidism. The sample taken for sequencing was blood. CDR3 loop: CASSLGMKGTSGSLVTGELFF. The CDR3 DNA follows: TGTGCCAGCAGCTTAGGAATGAAGGGGACTAGCGGGAGTTTGGTCACCGGGGAGCTGTTTTTT.